This TCR beta chain came from a study of blood T cell repertoires in COVID-19. The wider study: The analysed material was cDNA or gDNA that came from T cells, B-cell-depleted T cells, or PBMCs.

Authors' data handling: Researchers report that nucleated cell counts were estimated from reference gene primer amplification. Generated by immunoSEQ multiplex PCR, the TCRdb table keeps only in-frame clones and is missing some. V and J calls and clone size are those listed in that table; D and trimming were worked out from the DNA. The repertoire consists of a few hundred thousand clones, with roughly 88% occurring once and the leading ten covering around 1.5%. CDR1 is LGHNA, CDR2 YNFKEQ, per germline. After removal of 0 bases from V and 7 bases from J, the junction contained 8 bases not matched to a gene. This CDR3 comprises 15 residues. This clone was detected a few times. Participants, about 18 to 100 years old, spanned fewer than 30 US areas. Exposed participants came across a COVID-19 case within 2 weeks before study entry.

The TCR sequence derives from a woman younger than 30 who had been exposed to COVID-19. The chain employs TRBV4-2 and TRBJ2-7, with 8 nucleotides matching TRBD2. The specimen was PBMCs or T cells enriched from blood (not recorded which). The chain's CDR3 is CASSQDLAGGDEQYF. CDR3 nucleotide sequence: TGTGCCAGCAGCCAAGATCTGGCGGGAGGTGATGAGCAGTACTTC.